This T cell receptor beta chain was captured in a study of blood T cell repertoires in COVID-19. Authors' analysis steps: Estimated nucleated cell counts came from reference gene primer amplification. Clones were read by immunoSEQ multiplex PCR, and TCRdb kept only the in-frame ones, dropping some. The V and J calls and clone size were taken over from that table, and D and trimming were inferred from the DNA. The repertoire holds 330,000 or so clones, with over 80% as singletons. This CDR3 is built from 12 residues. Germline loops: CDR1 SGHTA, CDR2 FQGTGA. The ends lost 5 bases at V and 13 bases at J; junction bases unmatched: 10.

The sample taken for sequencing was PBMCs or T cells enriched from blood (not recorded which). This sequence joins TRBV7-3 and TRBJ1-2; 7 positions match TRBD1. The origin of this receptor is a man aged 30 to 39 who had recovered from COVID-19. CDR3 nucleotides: TGTGCCAGCAGCGTCGACAGGGCATCTTTCACCTTC. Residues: CASSVDRASFTF.